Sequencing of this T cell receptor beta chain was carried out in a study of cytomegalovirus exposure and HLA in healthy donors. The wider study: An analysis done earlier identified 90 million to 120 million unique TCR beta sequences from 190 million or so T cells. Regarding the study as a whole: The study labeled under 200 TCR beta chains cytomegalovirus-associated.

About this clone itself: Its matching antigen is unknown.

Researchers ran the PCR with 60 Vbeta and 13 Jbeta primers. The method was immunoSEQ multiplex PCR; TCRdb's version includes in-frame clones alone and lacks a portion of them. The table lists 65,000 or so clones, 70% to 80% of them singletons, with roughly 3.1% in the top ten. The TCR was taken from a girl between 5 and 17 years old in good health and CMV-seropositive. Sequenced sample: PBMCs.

The CDR3 nucleotides read TGTGCCAGCAGTGAATCCTCAGCGAATGAGCAGTTCTTC. This translates into CASSESSANEQFF. V and J are TRBV6-1 and TRBJ2-1; no clear D gene. Germline-derived CDR1 and CDR2 are MNHNS and SASEGT. The CDR3 is 13 amino acids. V lost 2 bases, J lost 7 bases, and 9 bases lay in between.